One and the same sample provided the 32 T cell receptor beta chains below, sequenced in a study of naive and memory T cell subsets. Two oligonucleotides, mixed equimolar, formed the beta constant-region primer covering TRBC1 and TRBC2. Ligated cDNA was amplified by four rounds of PCR with nested alpha and beta constant-region primers and SP2. MiXCR was run by TCRdb on the UMI-ligation and nested PCR reads, yielding one entry per CDR3 protein. The sample carries about 120,000 distinct CDR3 sequences, about 36% recorded once. The specimen sequenced was central memory CD4+ T cells from blood. These receptors were taken from a human donor in good health.

This clonotype has ten or more counts. This chain connects TRBV12-3 or TRBV12-4 to TRBJ2-2; D not certain. The CDR3 is made up of 13 amino acids. The V end lost 4 bases, the J end lost 2 bases, and 5 bases lay between the germline ends. In DNA, the CDR3 is TGTGCCAGCAGTTCCCGTAACACCGGGGAGCTGTTTTTT. Translation: CASSSRNTGELFF.

The table lists this clonotype with a few counts. V usage is TRBV6-1 and J usage is TRBJ1-1; no firm D call. From germline, CDR1 is MNHNS and CDR2 SASEGT. This CDR3 is built from 11 residues. V lost 2 bases to trimming and J lost 8 bases, with 6 bases between them. The CDR3, as DNA: TGTGCCAGCAGTGAATACGGGGAAGCTTTCTTT. Translation gives CASSEYGEAFF.

The rearrangement links TRBV20-1 to TRBJ1-1, with 9 bases identical to TRBD1. CDR3 size: 19 residues. V was pared by 6 bases and J by 1 base, with 21 bases of the junction left unmatched. Germline V gene sequence: CDR1 DFQATT, CDR2 SNEGSKA (reference sequence). The CDR3 nucleotides are TGCAGTGCCAGGGGGACAGGGAGGGTGAGCGCTTTGGCGAACACTGAAGCTTTCTTT. This sequence encodes CSARGTGRVSALANTEAFF.

The chain carries TRBV28 and TRBJ1-5, with 7 positions matching TRBD1. The ends lost 3 bases at V and 0 bases at J; junction bases unmatched: 5. The CDR3 is made up of 16 amino acids. Germline assignment: CDR1 MDHEN and CDR2 SYDVKM. The DNA for the CDR3 is TGTGCCAGCAGTTTCAGGGGGGTTGGTAGCAATCAGCCCCAGCATTTT. It translates to CASSFRGVGSNQPQHF.

As DNA, the CDR3 is TGTGCCAGTAGCAGGACAGGAGGGAATTCACCCCTCCACTTT. Translating gives CASSRTGGNSPLHF. The J gene is TRBJ1-6, the V gene TRBV19, with 7 bases matching TRBD1. The CDR3 length is 14 residues. Unmatched junction bases numbered 6, after V lost 6 bases and J lost 7 bases. Germline-derived CDR1 and CDR2 are LNHDA and SQIVND (reference sequence).

The chain carries TRBV2 and TRBJ2-1; 8 bases fit TRBD2. This CDR3 has 16 residues. V lost 3 bases to trimming and J lost 3 bases; unmatched junction nucleotides: 7. CDR1 is SNHLY and CDR2 is FYNNEI in the germline V gene. The CDR3 DNA reads as TGTGCCAGCAGTGAGTCGGGGGGGGCTGGCTACAATGAGCAGTTCTTC. This sequence encodes CASSESGGAGYNEQFF.

This rearrangement joins TRBV19 to TRBJ2-3; 8 bases map to TRBD2. Losses at the gene ends were 7 bases for V and 8 bases for J; bases not matched to a gene: 11. Germline V gives CDR1 LNHDA, CDR2 SQIVND (reference sequence). The CDR3 extends over 14 amino acids. DNA for the CDR3: TGTGCCAGTAAACAGCGGGAGACGGTTAGTACGCAGTATTTT. Translation gives CASKQRETVSTQYF.

V usage is TRBV20-1 and J usage is TRBJ2-7, with 13 bases identical to TRBD2. Germline-derived CDR1 and CDR2 are DFQATT and SNEGSKA (reference sequence). The CDR3 contains 14 residues. Trimming at V came to 3 bases and at J to 5 bases, leaving 4 bases not matched to a gene. CDR3: CSARTSGRSDEQYF. CDR3 coding DNA: TGCAGTGCTAGGACTAGCGGGAGGTCGGACGAGCAGTACTTC.

The rearrangement uses TRBV7-6 and TRBJ2-2, with D hard to call. Germline V lookup: CDR1 SGHVS, CDR2 FNYEAQ. This CDR3 is built from 15 residues. V was clipped by 5 bases and J by 2 bases, with 12 bases between them. The CDR3 reads CASSPSEVNTGELFF. CDR3 DNA: TGTGCCAGCAGCCCAAGCGAAGTTAACACCGGGGAGCTGTTTTTT.

V gene TRBV28 combines with J gene TRBJ2-1; D is possibly TRBD2 (6 bases). V was shortened by 7 bases and J by 4 bases, with 8 bases between the two germline ends. Per germline, CDR1 MDHEN and CDR2 SYDVKM. This CDR3 spans 12 amino acids. CDR3 bases: TGTGCCAGCACCGGGACTTACAATGAGCAGTTCTTC. Translating it yields CASTGTYNEQFF.

This clonotype appeared a few times. The J gene is TRBJ2-1, the V gene TRBV5-1; 7 bases are a match to TRBD2. The CDR3 covers 16 residues. Germline trimming cut 0 bases from V and 0 bases from J; bases unmatched to any gene: 3. Per germline, CDR1 SGHRS and CDR2 YFSETQ. CDR3 sequence reads: CASSLGGRASYNEQFF. DNA for the CDR3: TGCGCCAGCAGCTTGGGGGGGAGGGCCTCCTACAATGAGCAGTTCTTC.

The V and J genes are TRBV7-6 and TRBJ2-1, with 7 bases matching TRBD2. This CDR3 comprises 16 residues. The V segment lost 1 base and the J segment 3 bases; nucleotides outside the gene matches: 6. Germline CDR1 and CDR2: SGHVS and FNYEAQ. CDR3 sequence: CASSLELSSGYNEQFF. Here the CDR3 DNA reads TGTGCCAGCAGCTTAGAGTTGTCTAGCGGCTACAATGAGCAGTTCTTC.

J is TRBJ2-3 and V is TRBV7-9; D gene ambiguous. CDR3 length: 17 residues. Germline V lookup: CDR1 SEHNR, CDR2 FQNEAQ (reference sequence). V dropped 5 bases and J dropped 0 bases, with 18 bases sitting between them. The CDR3, as DNA: TGTGCCAGCAGCGGCCTTATGATGCGGTTAAGCACAGATACGCAGTATTTT. It translates to CASSGLMMRLSTDTQYF.

This clonotype was detected many times. V usage is TRBV12-3 or TRBV12-4 and J usage is TRBJ2-2; D possibly corresponds to TRBD1 (6 bases). CDR3 size: 13 residues. With 6 bases removed from V and 4 bases from J, the gap between germline ends came to 9 bases. The CDR3 sequence: CASRWTATGELFF. In nucleotides, the CDR3 is TGTGCCAGCAGGTGGACAGCCACCGGGGAGCTGTTTTTT.

This clonotype was observed a few times. This rearrangement joins TRBV24-1 to TRBJ2-1; weak D call: TRBD1 (5 bases). CDR3 length: 14 residues. Germline CDR1 and CDR2: KGHDR and SFDVKD. The ends were cut back, 4 bases at V and 6 bases at J, with 12 bases in the middle. Written as DNA, the CDR3 is TGTGCCACCAGTGAATCAGGGTATGGCAATGAGCAGTTCTTC. Its protein is CATSESGYGNEQFF.

The table lists this clonotype with a few counts. This rearrangement joins TRBV27 to TRBJ2-7, with TRBD1 matching over 9 bases. The CDR3 is made up of 15 amino acids. Looked up from germline, CDR1 is MNHEY and CDR2 is SMNVEV (reference sequence). J gave up 2 bases and V 6 bases, and 8 bases lay outside the gene matches. CDR3: CASSRTGTGPYEQYF. The CDR3 nucleotides read TGTGCCAGCAGCCGGACCGGGACAGGGCCCTACGAGCAGTACTTC.

The V and J genes are TRBV18 and TRBJ1-5, with unresolved D. V was trimmed by 3 bases and J by 0 bases, leaving 6 bases between them. The CDR3 loop spans 14 amino acids. Germline CDR1 is KGHSH and CDR2 is LQKENI. The CDR3 DNA sequence: TGTGCCAGCTCACCGGAGAATAGCAATCAGCCCCAGCATTTT. Amino acid sequence: CASSPENSNQPQHF.

The chain combines TRBV28 with TRBJ2-1, with unresolved D. CDR1 and CDR2 (germline): MDHEN, SYDVKM. The CDR3 has 18 residues. V lost 2 bases to trimming and J lost 0 bases, with 17 bases between them. CDR3 sequence reads: CASSLNPGRRSSYNEQFF. CDR3 coding DNA: TGTGCCAGCAGTTTAAATCCTGGCCGCCGAAGCTCCTACAATGAGCAGTTCTTC. The whole variable domain, filled in from reference TRBV28 and TRBJ2-1, reads DVKVTQSSRYLVKRTGEKVFLECVQDMDHENMFWYRQDPGLGLRLIYFSYDVKMKEKGDIPEGYSVSREKKERFSLILESASTNQTSMYLCASSLNPGRRSSYNEQFFGPGTRLTVL.

The chain combines TRBV28 with TRBJ1-1; 7 nucleotides agree with TRBD1. The CDR3 loop spans 11 amino acids. The V and J ends lost 6 bases and 6 bases, in that order; junction bases with no gene match: 1. Germline V lookup: CDR1 MDHEN, CDR2 SYDVKM. CDR3 sequence (DNA): TGTGCCAGCAGGGGACAGCCTGAAGCTTTCTTT. This sequence encodes CASRGQPEAFF.

This clonotype was counted a single time. V usage is TRBV20-1 and J usage is TRBJ2-1; TRBD2 matches 10 bases. In germline, CDR1 is DFQATT, CDR2 SNEGSKA (reference sequence). CDR3 length: 15 residues. V lost 6 bases, J lost 9 bases, and 14 bases stayed unmatched. The CDR3 DNA reads as TGCAGTGCCGCCCTAGCGGGAGTGGCTCTGAGTGAGCAGTTCTTC. Translation gives CSAALAGVALSEQFF.

This chain uses TRBV7-9 with TRBJ2-4; the D gene is possibly TRBD1 (5 bases). V was cut by 0 bases and J by 5 bases, with 11 bases left in between. The CDR3 is 15 amino acids. Germline CDR1 is SEHNR and CDR2 is FQNEAQ (reference sequence). The chain's CDR3 is CASSLAGGRENIQYF. In DNA form, the CDR3 reads TGTGCCAGCAGCTTAGCTGGTGGCAGGGAAAACATTCAGTACTTC. Based on the CDR3 plus reference TRBV7-9 and TRBJ2-4, the full variable domain is DTGVSQNPRHKITKRGQNVTFRCDPISEHNRLYWYRQTLGQGPEFLTYFQNEAQLEKSRLLSDRFSAERPKGSFSTLEIQRTEQGDSAMYLCASSLAGGRENIQYFGAGTRLSVL.

This sequence joins TRBV19 and TRBJ1-1, with D unclear. Germline V lookup: CDR1 LNHDA, CDR2 SQIVND (reference sequence). The CDR3 consists of 13 residues. The V gene lost 9 bases and the J gene lost 1 base, with 12 bases spanning the gap. For the CDR3, the DNA is TGTGCCAGCGGAGACCGGAGGAACACTGAAGCTTTCTTT. This translates into CASGDRRNTEAFF.

The chain uses TRBV29-1 and TRBJ1-1; a possible D gene is TRBD1 (5 bases). Between the trimmed V and J ends, which lost 7 bases and 7 bases, there was a span of 16 bases. CDR1 and CDR2 from the germline V gene are SQVTM and ANQGSEA. This CDR3 contains 12 residues. This CDR3 reads CSARPGSVEAFF. DNA for the CDR3: TGCAGCGCCAGACCAGGGAGTGTTGAAGCTTTCTTT.

This sequence joins TRBV6-6 and TRBJ1-1, with D hard to call. CDR1 is MNHNY, CDR2 SVGAGI, per germline (reference sequence). Trimming left V 6 bases short and J 5 bases short, with 31 bases between. The CDR3 length is 19 residues. The CDR3 DNA sequence: TGTGCCAGCAGAAACGACGGGTTACGGCGGGCAGTGGACGGGACTGAAGCTTTCTTT. Amino acid sequence: CASRNDGLRRAVDGTEAFF.

This chain connects TRBV6-6 to TRBJ2-3; 13 bases fit TRBD2. J gave up 1 base and V 7 bases, and 14 bases lay outside the gene matches. This CDR3 spans 19 amino acids. Germline V gene sequence: CDR1 MNHNY, CDR2 SVGAGI (reference sequence). The CDR3 spells CASKAGLAGVPLRTDTQYF. The CDR3 coding sequence is TGTGCCAGCAAGGCTGGACTAGCGGGAGTTCCCCTCCGCACAGATACGCAGTATTTT.

This clonotype was counted between two and nine times. The rearrangement links TRBV11-2 to TRBJ2-6; 10 bases fit TRBD1. This CDR3 contains 17 residues. Germline-derived CDR1 and CDR2 are SGHAT and FQNNGV. V trimming: 5 bases; J trimming: 4 bases; junction bases outside the gene matches: 8. The CDR3 sequence: CASSRRDRGTGANVLTF. Here the CDR3 DNA reads TGTGCCAGCAGCCGTCGGGACAGGGGCACCGGGGCCAACGTCCTGACTTTC. Together with reference TRBV11-2 and TRBJ2-6, the CDR3 gives the full variable domain: EAGVAQSPRYKIIEKRQSVAFWCNPISGHATLYWYQQILGQGPKLLIQFQNNGVVDDSQLPKDRFSAERLKGVDSTLKIQPAKLEDSAVYLCASSRRDRGTGANVLTFGAGSRLTVL.

J is TRBJ2-3 and V is TRBV9; TRBD1 is a possible D gene (6 bases). The germline V gene has CDR1 SGDLS and CDR2 YYNGEE. Trimming shortened V by 0 bases and J by 1 base, and 12 bases separated the two germline ends. The CDR3 is 16 amino acids. CDR3 in DNA: TGTGCCAGCAGCGTAGGAGGGGGTAGCGGCACAGATACGCAGTATTTT. Its protein is CASSVGGGSGTDTQYF.

This sequence joins TRBV29-1 and TRBJ2-2; weak D call: TRBD2 (6 bases). Germline lookup yields CDR1 SQVTM and CDR2 ANQGSEA. With 5 bases removed from V and 3 bases from J, the gap between germline ends came to 13 bases. The CDR3 is made up of 14 amino acids. The CDR3: CSVLLREHTGELFF. The CDR3 region has the DNA TGCAGCGTTCTGCTACGGGAGCACACCGGGGAGCTGTTTTTT.

There are a few counts of this clonotype. The chain employs TRBV6-2 or TRBV6-3 and TRBJ2-1, with 13 nucleotides matching TRBD2. CDR1 is MNHEY, CDR2 SVGEGT, per germline. The CDR3 has 15 amino acids. The ends lost 6 bases at V and 8 bases at J; junction bases unmatched: 7. The CDR3 region is CASRQTSGRFHEQFF. CDR3 nucleotides: TGTGCCAGCAGGCAGACTAGCGGGAGGTTCCATGAGCAGTTCTTC.

This clonotype was seen a few times. The chain couples TRBV6-5 to TRBJ1-1; TRBD1 might be the D (5 bases). In germline, CDR1 is MNHEY, CDR2 SVGAGI. V was cut by 6 bases and J by 8 bases, with 16 bases left in between. The CDR3 contains 13 residues. CDR3 amino acids: CASRPGSKGEAFF. CDR3 DNA sequence: TGTGCCAGCAGACCGGGTTCGAAGGGGGAAGCTTTCTTT.

The chain combines TRBV4-1 with TRBJ1-2; D not resolved. V gave up 2 bases and J gave up 7 bases, with 20 bases separating them. The CDR3 contains 16 residues. Germline V CDR1 and CDR2: MGHRA, YSYEKL. The CDR3 spells CASSQSSSGTTGGYTF. The CDR3 region has the DNA TGCGCCAGCAGCCAAAGCTCCTCAGGCACCACGGGTGGCTACACCTTC.

As DNA, the CDR3 is TGTGCCAGCAGTACGGGACTAGCGGGAGGCCTGGATACGCAGTATTTT. Its protein product is CASSTGLAGGLDTQYF. The chain has TRBV6-5 and TRBJ2-3; 15 bases map to TRBD2. The CDR3 has 16 amino acids. V shed 5 bases and J 6 bases; nucleotides not matched to a gene: 6. The germline CDR1 and CDR2 sequences are MNHEY and SVGAGI.